Listed here are 16 T cell receptor beta chains from one sample, sequenced in a study of blood T cells in healthy people across ages. Combining a sample-barcoded 5' primer with a J-beta primer mix, a second PCR ran for roughly 7 to 12 cycles. MiXCR was run by TCRdb on the 5' RACE reads, yielding one entry per CDR3 protein. The data show some 1.6 million distinct CDR3 sequences, roughly 32% seen once. Material: blood. The receptors shown here come from a woman under 40 in good health.

This clonotype was detected only a few times. The CDR3 nucleotides are TGTGCCAGCAGCGCTCTGGGGGGAATGAACACTGAAGCTTTCTTT. It translates to CASSALGGMNTEAFF. J is TRBJ1-1 and V is TRBV7-9; D is perhaps TRBD1 (5 bases). The V end was cut by 5 bases, the J end by 0 bases, with 13 bases between. This CDR3 has 15 amino acids. CDR1 is SEHNR, CDR2 FQNEAQ, per germline (reference sequence).

The chain recombines TRBV7-8 with TRBJ1-2, with 8 nucleotides matching TRBD1. Germline CDR1 and CDR2: SGHVS and FQNEAQ. The CDR3 is 17 amino acids. With V trimmed by 1 base and J by 3 bases, 10 bases remained unmatched. The CDR3 sequence is CASSLDVRTGIDYGYTF. DNA for the CDR3: TGTGCCAGCAGCTTAGACGTCCGGACAGGGATTGACTATGGCTACACCTTC. Drawing the rest from reference TRBV7-8 and TRBJ1-2, the complete variable domain is GAGVSQSPRYKVAKRGQDVALRCDPISGHVSLFWYQQALGQGPEFLTYFQNEAQLDKSGLPSDRFFAERPEGSVSTLKIQRTQQEDSAVYLCASSLDVRTGIDYGYTFGSGTRLTVV.

The table lists this clonotype with many counts. The V and J genes are TRBV9 and TRBJ2-1; D is unresolved. Germline V lookup: CDR1 SGDLS, CDR2 YYNGEE. The V end was cut by 0 bases, the J end by 6 bases, with 7 bases between. There are 13 residues in the CDR3. For the CDR3, the DNA is TGTGCCAGCAGCGTAGTGGTAGGCAATGAGCAGTTCTTC. Translated, it gives CASSVVVGNEQFF.

The table lists this clonotype with a few counts. This sequence joins TRBV11-2 and TRBJ2-7, with D unclear. This CDR3 is built from 12 residues. V gave up 5 bases and J gave up 7 bases, with 12 bases separating them. From germline, CDR1 is SGHAT and CDR2 FQNNGV. The CDR3 loop is CASSQSHNEQYF. The CDR3 DNA follows: TGTGCCAGCAGCCAGAGCCATAATGAGCAGTACTTC.

The rearrangement uses TRBV3-1 and TRBJ2-7; 7 bases are shared with TRBD2. In germline, CDR1 is LGHDT, CDR2 YNNKEL (reference sequence). This CDR3 is 14 amino acids long. Unmatched junction bases numbered 2, after V lost 2 bases and J lost 1 base. The CDR3, as DNA: TGTGCCAGCAGCCAACTAGCGGATTCCTACGAGCAGTACTTC. Protein: CASSQLADSYEQYF.

This clonotype was seen a handful of times. This CDR3 is CASSVGDHLVDEQFF. The CDR3 DNA is TGTGCCAGCAGTGTAGGGGACCACCTTGTGGATGAGCAGTTCTTC. V gene TRBV5-6 combines with J gene TRBJ2-1; D may match TRBD1 or TRBD2 (5 bases each). CDR3 length: 15 residues. Germline-derived CDR1 and CDR2 are SGHDT and YYEEEE. Trimming pared 5 bases from V and 8 bases from J, leaving 20 bases between.

The gene calls are TRBV7-7 and TRBJ1-2; TRBD1 aligns across 7 bases. CDR1 SSHAT and CDR2 FNYEAQ come from the germline V gene (reference sequence). The V segment lost 5 bases and the J segment 4 bases; nucleotides outside the gene matches: 22. The CDR3 is 19 residues long. CDR3 DNA sequence: TGTGCCAGCAGCCGCCTCGACAGGGCTGGGACTTCCCGATGCTATGGCTACACCTTC. It specifies CASSRLDRAGTSRCYGYTF.

The CDR3 protein is CASSTPDRGSYEQYF. The CDR3, as DNA: TGTGCCAGCAGTACTCCCGACAGGGGTTCCTACGAGCAGTACTTC. The chain links TRBV27 to TRBJ2-7; TRBD1 agrees at 8 bases. CDR1 is MNHEY and CDR2 is SMNVEV in the germline V gene (reference sequence). The CDR3 extends over 15 amino acids. Germline trimming cut 5 bases from V and 1 base from J; bases unmatched to any gene: 7.

This chain connects TRBV30 to TRBJ2-5; 7 bases line up with TRBD2. In germline, CDR1 is GTSNPN, CDR2 SVGIG (reference sequence). Trimming removed 4 bases from V and 2 bases from J; junction bases left unmatched: 4. CDR3 length: 13 residues. CDR3 bases: TGTGCCTGGAAGCGGGGAGGGCAAGAGACCCAGTACTTC. Protein sequence: CAWKRGGQETQYF.

The chain links TRBV7-2 to TRBJ2-3, with 8 nucleotides matching TRBD2. CDR3 length equals 16 residues. V was pared by 1 base and J by 0 bases, with 3 bases of the junction left unmatched. CDR1 is SGHTA, CDR2 FQGNSA, per germline. The CDR3 spells CASSLGGGGSTDTQYF. The CDR3 bases are TGTGCCAGCAGCTTAGGCGGCGGGGGGAGCACAGATACGCAGTATTTT.

This chain uses TRBV13 with TRBJ1-6, with 12 bases that match TRBD1. Germline V lookup: CDR1 PRHDT, CDR2 FYEKMQ (reference sequence). The CDR3 extends over 19 amino acids. The V segment lost 1 base and the J segment 12 bases; nucleotides outside the gene matches: 16. CDR3 in amino acids: CASSLARGQGARRSRPLHF. In DNA form, the CDR3 reads TGTGCCAGCAGCTTAGCCCGGGGACAGGGGGCGAGGCGTTCAAGACCCCTCCACTTT.

This clonotype was seen a few times. The rearrangement uses TRBV4-2 and TRBJ2-7, with D perhaps TRBD1 (6 bases). V was cut by 0 bases and J by 0 bases, with 15 bases left in between. Germline CDR1 LGHNA, CDR2 YNFKEQ. The CDR3 has 17 residues. CDR3 DNA sequence: TGTGCCAGCAGCCAAGAATTTTCGGGACAATTCTCCTACGAGCAGTACTTC. Translation gives CASSQEFSGQFSYEQYF.

The chain is built from TRBV2 and TRBJ1-2, with TRBD1 matching 9 bases. With V trimmed by 6 bases and J by 10 bases, 12 bases remained unmatched. The germline V gene encodes CDR1 SNHLY and CDR2 FYNNEI. CDR3 length equals 14 residues. The CDR3 coding sequence is TGTGCCAGCAGCGCCGACAGGGGGGGACGTAACTACACCTTC. This sequence encodes CASSADRGGRNYTF.

This clonotype was recorded many times. V usage is TRBV9 and J usage is TRBJ1-2; D possibly corresponds to TRBD1 (5 bases). V lost 0 bases and J 2 bases, leaving 5 bases between the germline ends. The germline V gene has CDR1 SGDLS and CDR2 YYNGEE. There are 13 residues in the CDR3. CDR3 region: CASSVAGNYGYTF. As DNA, the CDR3 is TGTGCCAGCAGCGTAGCAGGGAACTATGGCTACACCTTC.

The sample holds a few counts of this clonotype. This sequence joins TRBV5-1 and TRBJ2-2; D may be TRBD1 (6 bases). V was pared by 0 bases and J by 7 bases, with 19 bases between. Germline V CDR1 and CDR2: SGHRS, YFSETQ. This CDR3 has 17 residues. The CDR3 loop is CASSLVQGTTLLGELFF. CDR3 nucleotides: TGCGCCAGCAGCTTGGTACAGGGCACAACCCTCCTCGGGGAGCTGTTTTTT.

This clonotype was observed a handful of times. V and J are TRBV7-9 and TRBJ2-7; TRBD2 matches at 11 bases. There are 19 residues in the CDR3. V trimming: 4 bases; J trimming: 2 bases; junction bases outside the gene matches: 16. Per the germline V gene, CDR1 is SEHNR and CDR2 is FQNEAQ (reference sequence). Here the CDR3 DNA reads TGTGCCAGCAGCTCTACCGATATCTTAGCGGGAGGGAATCCCTACGAGCAGTACTTC. It is translated as CASSSTDILAGGNPYEQYF.